This paragraph reports one T cell receptor (beta chain). Its target is not known. The entry originates in a study of graft-versus-host responses after intestinal transplantation. About the study: Each recipient received a multivisceral, liver-intestinal, or isolated intestinal graft. Each recipient received anti-thymocyte globulin induction, then tacrolimus and steroids for about 3 years.

Findings of the study overall: Circulating GvH clones peaking coincided with falling HvG clones soon after transplant. There were GvH clones found in recipient marrow, and some of them appeared first in ileum or blood.

The junction had 7 bases not matched to a gene; V was cut back by 0 bases and J by 4 bases. The germline V gene encodes CDR1 SGDLS and CDR2 YYNGEE. This CDR3 spans 15 amino acids. Sequencing used immunoSEQ multiplex PCR; TCRdb keeps in-frame clones, though not all of them. The sample includes approximately 90,000 clones, around 90% of them seen just once. This clonotype originated in a human donor who was the organ donor for an intestinal transplant. The rearrangement links TRBV9 to TRBJ2-7, with 7 bases fitting TRBD2. Sample: unstimulated CD4+ T cells sorted from spleen or lymph node cells, taken before transplant. This chain's CDR3 is CASSVGAGDAYEQYF. In DNA, the CDR3 is TGTGCCAGCAGCGTAGGGGCGGGAGACGCGTACGAGCAGTACTTC.